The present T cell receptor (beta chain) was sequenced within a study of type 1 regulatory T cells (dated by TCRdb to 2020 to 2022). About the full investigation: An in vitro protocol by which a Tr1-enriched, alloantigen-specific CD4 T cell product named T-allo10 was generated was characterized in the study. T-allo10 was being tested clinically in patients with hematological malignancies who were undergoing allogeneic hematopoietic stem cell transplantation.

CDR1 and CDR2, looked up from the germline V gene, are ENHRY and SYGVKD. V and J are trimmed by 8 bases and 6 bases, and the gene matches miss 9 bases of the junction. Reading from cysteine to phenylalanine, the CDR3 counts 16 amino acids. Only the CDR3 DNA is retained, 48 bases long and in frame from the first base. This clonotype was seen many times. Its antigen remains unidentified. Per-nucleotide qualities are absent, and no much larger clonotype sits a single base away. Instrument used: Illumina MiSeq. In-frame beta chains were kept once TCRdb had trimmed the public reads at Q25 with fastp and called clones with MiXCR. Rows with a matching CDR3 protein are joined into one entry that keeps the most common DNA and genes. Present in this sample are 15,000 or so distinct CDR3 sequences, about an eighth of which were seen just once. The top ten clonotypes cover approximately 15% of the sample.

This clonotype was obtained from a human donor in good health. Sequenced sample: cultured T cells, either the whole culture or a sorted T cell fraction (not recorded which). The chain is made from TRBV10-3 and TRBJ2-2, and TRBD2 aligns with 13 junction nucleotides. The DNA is TGTGCCATCCGTGCCGGACTAGCGGGAGAGGCCGGGGAGCTGTTTTTT. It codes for CAIRAGLAGEAGELFF.